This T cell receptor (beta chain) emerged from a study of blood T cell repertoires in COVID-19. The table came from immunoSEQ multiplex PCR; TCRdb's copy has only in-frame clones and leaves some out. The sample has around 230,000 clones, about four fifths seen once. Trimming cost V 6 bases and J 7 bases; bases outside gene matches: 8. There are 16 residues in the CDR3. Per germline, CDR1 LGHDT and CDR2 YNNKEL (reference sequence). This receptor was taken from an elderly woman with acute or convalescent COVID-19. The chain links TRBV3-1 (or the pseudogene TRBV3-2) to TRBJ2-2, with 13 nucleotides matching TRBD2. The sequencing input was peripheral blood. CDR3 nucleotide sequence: TGTGCCAGCAGACTAACTAGCGGGGGGGCCGGCGGGGAGCTGTTTTTT. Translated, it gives CASRLTSGGAGGELFF.